This T cell receptor beta chain was retrieved from a study of blood T cell repertoires in COVID-19. Per the original data handling: Nucleated cell counts were estimated from reference gene primer amplification. Profiling relied on immunoSEQ multiplex PCR, and the TCRdb table lists in-frame clones only, not all of them. V and J calls plus clone size are reproduced from that table; the DNA served to infer D and trimming. Found here are fewer than 350,000 clones, 85% to 90% of them singletons; the top ten hold roughly 2%. This CDR3 spans 15 amino acids. The V and J ends lost 3 bases and 7 bases, in that order; junction bases with no gene match: 8. Germline V CDR1 and CDR2: SGDLS, YYNGEE. Participants, roughly 18 to 89 years old, spanned around 25 US areas.

The rearrangement uses TRBV9 and TRBJ1-2; 11 bases are shared with TRBD1. The sequenced sample was PBMCs or T cells enriched from blood (not recorded which). This clonotype was sampled from a woman in her fifties or sixties in a cohort exposed to, infected with or recovered from COVID-19 (not recorded which). In DNA form, the CDR3 reads TGTGCCAGCAGCGGCCGACGGACAGGGGGCCTTGGCTACACCTTC. This encodes CASSGRRTGGLGYTF. Supplemented by reference TRBV9 and TRBJ1-2, the full variable domain reads DSGVTQTPKHLITATGQRVTLRCSPRSGDLSVYWYQQSLDQGLQFLIQYYNGEERAKGNILERFSAQQFPDLHSELNLSSLELGDSALYFCASSGRRTGGLGYTFGSGTRLTVV.